A selection of T cell receptor beta chains follows, all from one sample in a study of blood T cell repertoires in COVID-19. The data were produced by immunoSEQ multiplex PCR, yet TCRdb's version contains in-frame clones alone and is incomplete. The repertoire has 200,000 to 300,000 clones, 75% to 90% of them found once; the top ten carry around 3%. The sequenced sample was PBMCs or T cells enriched from blood (not recorded which). The source is a middle-aged woman with acute COVID-19. Each CDR3 is given with its conserved first and last residue. The order of the fields is CDR3 length, V gene, D gene, clone size, J gene, CDR3 DNA, CDR3 protein. D genes are given only for firm matches. Clone size is not always given. Where it is, it says once, few, many or a class for expanded clones.

cdr3_length: 15
v_call: TRBV19
d_call: -
clone_size: -
j_call: TRBJ2-1
cdr3_nt: TGTGCCAGTACCCTCCTGACTAGCTCCTACAATGAGCAGTTCTTC
cdr3_aa: CASTLLTSSYNEQFF

cdr3_length: 14
v_call: TRBV29-1
d_call: -
clone_size: -
j_call: TRBJ1-5
cdr3_nt: TGCACCGTGGGAGGGTTCCGTTTAAATCAGCCCCAGCATTTT
cdr3_aa: CTVGGFRLNQPQHF

cdr3_length: 14
v_call: TRBV7-9
d_call: -
clone_size: -
j_call: TRBJ2-5
cdr3_nt: TGTGCCAGCAGCCAAGGGGTCCCGCAAGAGACCCAGTACTTC
cdr3_aa: CASSQGVPQETQYF

cdr3_length: 16
v_call: TRBV5-1
d_call: TRBD1
clone_size: -
j_call: TRBJ1-1
cdr3_nt: TGCGCCAGCAGCTTGGGATCCGGGACAGGGTTTACTGAAGCTTTCTTT
cdr3_aa: CASSLGSGTGFTEAFF

cdr3_length: 14
v_call: TRBV11-1
d_call: -
clone_size: -
j_call: TRBJ2-7
cdr3_nt: TGTGCCAGCAGCCTTACCAGCGGAGGCGACGAGCAGTACTTC
cdr3_aa: CASSLTSGGDEQYF

cdr3_length: 15
v_call: TRBV5-1
d_call: TRBD2
clone_size: -
j_call: TRBJ2-3
cdr3_nt: TGCGCCAGCAGCCGAATTAGCGGGACCACAGATACGCAGTATTTT
cdr3_aa: CASSRISGTTDTQYF

cdr3_length: 16
v_call: TRBV7-8
d_call: TRBD2
clone_size: few
j_call: TRBJ2-1
cdr3_nt: TGTGCCAGCAGCTTGATACCTAGCGGGAGGTTGGATGAGCAGTTCTTC
cdr3_aa: CASSLIPSGRLDEQFF

cdr3_length: 13
v_call: TRBV6-5
d_call: -
clone_size: few
j_call: TRBJ1-2
cdr3_nt: TGTGCCAGCAGTTACGCAGGGAACTATGGCTACACCTTC
cdr3_aa: CASSYAGNYGYTF

cdr3_length: 13
v_call: TRBV7-9
d_call: -
clone_size: -
j_call: TRBJ1-1
cdr3_nt: TGTGCCAGCAGCTTAGTAGGGGTGAATGAAGCTTTCTTT
cdr3_aa: CASSLVGVNEAFF

cdr3_length: 14
v_call: TRBV6-5
d_call: -
clone_size: -
j_call: TRBJ2-7
cdr3_nt: TGTGCCAGCACCTTGACGACAGCCAGGGGCGAGCAGTACTTC
cdr3_aa: CASTLTTARGEQYF

cdr3_length: 14
v_call: TRBV5-1
d_call: TRBD2
clone_size: -
j_call: TRBJ2-7
cdr3_nt: TGCGCCAGCAGCTTGAGCGGGAGCTCCTACGAGCAGTACTTC
cdr3_aa: CASSLSGSSYEQYF

cdr3_length: 16
v_call: TRBV6-1
d_call: TRBD2
clone_size: -
j_call: TRBJ2-7
cdr3_nt: TGTGCCAGCAGTGGAATTCGACTAGCGGGAGTATACGAGCAGTACTTC
cdr3_aa: CASSGIRLAGVYEQYF

cdr3_length: 14
v_call: TRBV9
d_call: TRBD1
clone_size: few
j_call: TRBJ2-7
cdr3_nt: TGTGCCAGCAGCGTAGGGACAGGGCCCTACGAGCAGTACTTC
cdr3_aa: CASSVGTGPYEQYF

cdr3_length: 14
v_call: TRBV11-2
d_call: -
clone_size: -
j_call: TRBJ1-1
cdr3_nt: TGTGCCAGCAGCTTAGGAGGGGGGAACACTGAAGCTTTCTTT
cdr3_aa: CASSLGGGNTEAFF

cdr3_length: 14
v_call: TRBV25-1
d_call: -
clone_size: -
j_call: TRBJ1-4
cdr3_nt: TGTGCCAGCGGACTAGGATCAACTAATGAAAAACTGTTTTTT
cdr3_aa: CASGLGSTNEKLFF

cdr3_length: 14
v_call: TRBV27
d_call: TRBD2
clone_size: -
j_call: TRBJ2-5
cdr3_nt: TGTGCCAGCAGTTTTAGCGGGAGGCAAGAGACCCAGTACTTC
cdr3_aa: CASSFSGRQETQYF

cdr3_length: 13
v_call: TRBV6-5
d_call: -
clone_size: -
j_call: TRBJ1-2
cdr3_nt: TGTGCCAGCAGTTACTCGAGACAGGATGGCTACACCTTC
cdr3_aa: CASSYSRQDGYTF

cdr3_length: 14
v_call: TRBV2
d_call: -
clone_size: -
j_call: TRBJ2-1
cdr3_nt: TGTGCCAGCAGTTTGGCGGGGACGGGGAATGAGCAGTTCTTC
cdr3_aa: CASSLAGTGNEQFF

cdr3_length: 16
v_call: TRBV2
d_call: TRBD2
clone_size: -
j_call: TRBJ2-1
cdr3_nt: TGTGCCAGCAGAAGGACTAGCGACAGCTCCTACAATGAGCAGTTCTTC
cdr3_aa: CASRRTSDSSYNEQFF

cdr3_length: 14
v_call: TRBV27
d_call: -
clone_size: -
j_call: TRBJ1-1
cdr3_nt: TGTGCCAGCTCGAACCCCCCGGAAGCGGGTGAAGCTTTCTTT
cdr3_aa: CASSNPPEAGEAFF

cdr3_length: 15
v_call: TRBV19
d_call: TRBD1
clone_size: -
j_call: TRBJ2-3
cdr3_nt: TGTGCCAGTAGTTCACGACCGACAGGGCCAGATACGCAGTATTTT
cdr3_aa: CASSSRPTGPDTQYF

cdr3_length: 16
v_call: TRBV19
d_call: -
clone_size: -
j_call: TRBJ2-3
cdr3_nt: TGTGCCAGTAGCATACTAGTGACCCAATATACAGATACGCAGTATTTT
cdr3_aa: CASSILVTQYTDTQYF

cdr3_length: 12
v_call: TRBV18
d_call: -
clone_size: -
j_call: TRBJ2-3
cdr3_nt: TGTGCCAGCTCCGAGGCGGCAGATACGCAGTATTTT
cdr3_aa: CASSEAADTQYF

cdr3_length: 17
v_call: TRBV28
d_call: TRBD2
clone_size: -
j_call: TRBJ2-3
cdr3_nt: TGTGCCAGCAGTCCCCGAGCTAGCGGATCTAGCACAGATACGCAGTATTTT
cdr3_aa: CASSPRASGSSTDTQYF

cdr3_length: 15
v_call: TRBV3-1/TRBV3-2
d_call: TRBD2
clone_size: -
j_call: TRBJ2-3
cdr3_nt: TGTGCCAGCAGTCACGGGGGACTATACACAGATACGCAGTATTTT
cdr3_aa: CASSHGGLYTDTQYF

cdr3_length: 17
v_call: TRBV27
d_call: TRBD1
clone_size: -
j_call: TRBJ1-2
cdr3_nt: TGTGCCAGCAGTTCCCTGGACAGGGGGTATCATCTATATGGCTACACCTTC
cdr3_aa: CASSSLDRGYHLYGYTF

cdr3_length: 15
v_call: TRBV4-2
d_call: TRBD1
clone_size: -
j_call: TRBJ2-5
cdr3_nt: TGTGCCAGCAGCCAAGACCCCGGACAGGGAGAGACCCAGTACTTC
cdr3_aa: CASSQDPGQGETQYF

cdr3_length: 11
v_call: TRBV21-1
d_call: -
clone_size: -
j_call: TRBJ2-1
cdr3_nt: TGTGCCGTACAGGGGGCCAATGAGCAGTTCTTC
cdr3_aa: CAVQGANEQFF

cdr3_length: 16
v_call: TRBV7-3
d_call: -
clone_size: -
j_call: TRBJ1-6
cdr3_nt: TGTGCCAGCAGCTTCACAGGGTTGAAGGAGAATTCACCCCTCCACTTT
cdr3_aa: CASSFTGLKENSPLHF

cdr3_length: 14
v_call: TRBV6-5
d_call: -
clone_size: -
j_call: TRBJ1-1
cdr3_nt: TGTGCCAGCAGACTACGACGGTCGAACACTGAAGCTTTCTTT
cdr3_aa: CASRLRRSNTEAFF

cdr3_length: 16
v_call: TRBV7-9
d_call: TRBD1
clone_size: -
j_call: TRBJ2-2
cdr3_nt: TGTGCCAGCAGCTGGGACAGGGGGCGCGACACCGGGGAGCTGTTTTTT
cdr3_aa: CASSWDRGRDTGELFF

cdr3_length: 18
v_call: TRBV6-1
d_call: TRBD1
clone_size: -
j_call: TRBJ1-4
cdr3_nt: TGTGCCAGCAGTGAAAACCGGGACAGGGCCCTACTTAATGAAAAACTGTTTTTT
cdr3_aa: CASSENRDRALLNEKLFF

cdr3_length: 14
v_call: TRBV9
d_call: -
clone_size: -
j_call: TRBJ1-6
cdr3_nt: TGTGCCAGCAGCGTAGAAACGGGGAATTCACCCCTCCACTTT
cdr3_aa: CASSVETGNSPLHF

cdr3_length: 13
v_call: TRBV12-3/TRBV12-4
d_call: TRBD1
clone_size: -
j_call: TRBJ1-2
cdr3_nt: TGTGCCAGCATCGGGACAGTAAACTATGGCTACACCTTC
cdr3_aa: CASIGTVNYGYTF

cdr3_length: 15
v_call: TRBV7-8
d_call: TRBD1
clone_size: -
j_call: TRBJ1-6
cdr3_nt: TGTGCCAGCAGCTATGCGACAGGGGATAATTCACCCCTCCACTTT
cdr3_aa: CASSYATGDNSPLHF

cdr3_length: 13
v_call: TRBV7-8
d_call: TRBD1
clone_size: -
j_call: TRBJ2-7
cdr3_nt: TGTGCCAGCAGTTCAGGGGGCCGCTACGAGCAGTACTTC
cdr3_aa: CASSSGGRYEQYF

cdr3_length: 16
v_call: TRBV15
d_call: -
clone_size: -
j_call: TRBJ1-4
cdr3_nt: TGTGCCACCAGCAGAGGGGGGGTTACACTGCGAGAAAAACTGTTTTTT
cdr3_aa: CATSRGGVTLREKLFF

cdr3_length: 16
v_call: TRBV6-1
d_call: TRBD1
clone_size: -
j_call: TRBJ2-5
cdr3_nt: TGTGCCAGCAGAGAAGCAGGGACAGGGGGATGGAAGACCCAGTACTTC
cdr3_aa: CASREAGTGGWKTQYF

cdr3_length: 14
v_call: TRBV9
d_call: -
clone_size: -
j_call: TRBJ1-5
cdr3_nt: TGTGCCAGCAGCCAGGGTGGGAGCAATCAGCCCCAGCATTTT
cdr3_aa: CASSQGGSNQPQHF

cdr3_length: 13
v_call: TRBV11-3
d_call: TRBD2
clone_size: once
j_call: TRBJ2-1
cdr3_nt: TGTGCCAGCCGGGCGGGAGTTGGCAATGAGCAGTTCTTC
cdr3_aa: CASRAGVGNEQFF

cdr3_length: 16
v_call: TRBV19
d_call: TRBD1
clone_size: -
j_call: TRBJ2-7
cdr3_nt: TGTGCCAGTAGTAGCTCTCCGGGACAGGGGGCTTACGAGCAGTACTTC
cdr3_aa: CASSSSPGQGAYEQYF

cdr3_length: 16
v_call: TRBV27
d_call: TRBD2
clone_size: -
j_call: TRBJ2-1
cdr3_nt: TGTGCCAGCATCCTAGCGGGAGTAGGGGGCTACAATGAGCAGTTCTTC
cdr3_aa: CASILAGVGGYNEQFF

cdr3_length: 15
v_call: TRBV5-1
d_call: -
clone_size: -
j_call: TRBJ2-7
cdr3_nt: TGCGCCAGCAGCTTAGAGGCCAAGGCCTCCTACGAGCAGTACTTC
cdr3_aa: CASSLEAKASYEQYF

cdr3_length: 13
v_call: TRBV19
d_call: -
clone_size: -
j_call: TRBJ2-7
cdr3_nt: TGTGCCAGTAGTATGAGGGAAGGTTTCGAGCAGTACTTC
cdr3_aa: CASSMREGFEQYF

cdr3_length: 15
v_call: TRBV11-2
d_call: TRBD2
clone_size: -
j_call: TRBJ2-7
cdr3_nt: TGTGCCAGCAGCTATGGACTAGCGGGAGGCTACGAGCAGTACTTC
cdr3_aa: CASSYGLAGGYEQYF

cdr3_length: 13
v_call: TRBV11-2
d_call: TRBD1
clone_size: -
j_call: TRBJ1-4
cdr3_nt: TGTGCCAGCTCGGGACAGGGGAATGAAAAACTGTTTTTT
cdr3_aa: CASSGQGNEKLFF

cdr3_length: 15
v_call: TRBV27
d_call: TRBD2
clone_size: once
j_call: TRBJ2-3
cdr3_nt: TGTGCCAGCACCAGACTAGCGGCCAGCACAGATACGCAGTATTTT
cdr3_aa: CASTRLAASTDTQYF

cdr3_length: 15
v_call: TRBV4-1
d_call: -
clone_size: -
j_call: TRBJ1-6
cdr3_nt: TGCGCCAGCAGCCAAACTCGGGGGGGAAATTCACCCCTCCACTTT
cdr3_aa: CASSQTRGGNSPLHF

cdr3_length: 15
v_call: TRBV28
d_call: -
clone_size: -
j_call: TRBJ1-1
cdr3_nt: TGTGCCAGCAGTCCCCGGGAGAATTGGGACACTGAAGCTTTCTTT
cdr3_aa: CASSPRENWDTEAFF

cdr3_length: 15
v_call: TRBV6-5
d_call: -
clone_size: -
j_call: TRBJ1-3
cdr3_nt: TGTGCCAGCAGAACCACAGGGTTCTCTGGAAACACCATATATTTT
cdr3_aa: CASRTTGFSGNTIYF

cdr3_length: 16
v_call: TRBV18
d_call: TRBD2
clone_size: -
j_call: TRBJ2-2
cdr3_nt: TGTGCCAGCTCATCCGGACTAGCGGGAGGACAGGGGGAGCTGTTTTTT
cdr3_aa: CASSSGLAGGQGELFF

cdr3_length: 16
v_call: TRBV3-1/TRBV3-2
d_call: TRBD2
clone_size: -
j_call: TRBJ2-5
cdr3_nt: TGTGCCAGCAGCCGAGGACTAGCGGGCGCTCAAGAGACCCAGTACTTC
cdr3_aa: CASSRGLAGAQETQYF

cdr3_length: 16
v_call: TRBV6-5
d_call: TRBD2
clone_size: -
j_call: TRBJ2-1
cdr3_nt: TGTGCCAGCAGTTACTCCGGGACTAGCCTAGCTAATGAGCAGTTCTTC
cdr3_aa: CASSYSGTSLANEQFF